This T cell receptor beta chain was found in a study of beta chain features in type 1 diabetes. Study-wide findings and caveats: cDNA-based sequencing might over-represent cells highly expressing TCR. TCRB CDR3 length was moderately but significantly reduced in all four CD4+ subsets of Type 1 diabetes patients. Equally in patients and controls, PCR might preferentially amplify shorter templates.

Every isolated RNA sample was fully reverse transcribed, so sequencing captured expressed TCRB transcripts. Using immunoSEQ multiplex PCR, the repertoire was profiled, and TCRdb retains in-frame clones only, with some absent. The table records 500,000 to 800,000 clones, around 11% of them present only once. Heparinised blood was drawn once per donor, averaging roughly 120 mL. Researchers reported sorting CD4+ naive, central memory, regulatory and stem cell-like memory cells via CD45RO/CCR7/CD25/CD127/CD95/CD27. Comment on this clone: The antigen is unknown.

The specimen sequenced was naive CD4+ T cells from blood. This TCR came from a man younger than 45 with type 1 diabetes.

The CDR3 region is CASSLNHPSEQYF. CDR3 sequence (DNA): TGTGCCAGCAGCTTAAACCATCCCTCCGAGCAGTACTTC. V is TRBV5-4 and J is TRBJ2-7; no clear D. Germline CDR1 reads SGHNT; CDR2 reads YYREEE (reference sequence). The CDR3 extends over 13 amino acids. Trimming took off 2 bases at V and 6 bases at J, with 12 bases between the two ends.